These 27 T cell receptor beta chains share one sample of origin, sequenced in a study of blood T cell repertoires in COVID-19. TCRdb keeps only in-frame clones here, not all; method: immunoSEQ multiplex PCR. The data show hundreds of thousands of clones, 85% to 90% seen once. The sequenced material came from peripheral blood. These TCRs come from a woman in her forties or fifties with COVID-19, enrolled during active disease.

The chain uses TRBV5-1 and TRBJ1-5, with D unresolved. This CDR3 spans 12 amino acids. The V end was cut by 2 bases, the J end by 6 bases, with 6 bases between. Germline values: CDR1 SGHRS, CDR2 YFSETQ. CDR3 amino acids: CASSLSGQPQHF. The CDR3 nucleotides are TGCGCCAGCAGCTTATCGGGTCAGCCCCAGCATTTT. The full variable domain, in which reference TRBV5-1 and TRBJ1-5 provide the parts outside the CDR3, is KAGVTQTPRYLIKTRGQQVTLSCSPISGHRSVSWYQQTPGQGLQFLFEYFSETQRNKGNFPGRFSGRQFSNSRSEMNVSTLELGDSALYLCASSLSGQPQHFGDGTRLSIL.

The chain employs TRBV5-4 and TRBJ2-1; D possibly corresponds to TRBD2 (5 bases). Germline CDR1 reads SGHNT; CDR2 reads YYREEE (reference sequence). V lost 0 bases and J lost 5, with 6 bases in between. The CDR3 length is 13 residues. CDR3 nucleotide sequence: TGTGCCAGCAGCTTGGCCGGGAACAATGAGCAGTTCTTC. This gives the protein CASSLAGNNEQFF.

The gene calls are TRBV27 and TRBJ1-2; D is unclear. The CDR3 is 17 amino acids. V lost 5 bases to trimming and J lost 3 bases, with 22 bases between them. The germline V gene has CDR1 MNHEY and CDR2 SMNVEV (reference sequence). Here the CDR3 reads CASSPRTAPLGDYGYTF. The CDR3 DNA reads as TGTGCCAGCAGTCCCCGGACGGCTCCCTTGGGAGACTATGGCTACACCTTC.

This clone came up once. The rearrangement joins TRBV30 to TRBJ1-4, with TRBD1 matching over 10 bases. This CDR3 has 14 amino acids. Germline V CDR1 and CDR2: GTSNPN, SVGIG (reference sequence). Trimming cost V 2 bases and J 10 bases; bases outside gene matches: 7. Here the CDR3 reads CAWSWGQGIGKLFF. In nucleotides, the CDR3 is TGTGCCTGGAGTTGGGGACAGGGGATAGGAAAACTGTTTTTT.

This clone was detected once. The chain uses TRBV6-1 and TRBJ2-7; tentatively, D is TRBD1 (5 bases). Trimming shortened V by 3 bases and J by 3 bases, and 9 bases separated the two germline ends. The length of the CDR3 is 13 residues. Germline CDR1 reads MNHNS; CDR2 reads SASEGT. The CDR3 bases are TGTGCCAGCAGTGAGGGGCCAATCTACGAGCAGTACTTC. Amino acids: CASSEGPIYEQYF.

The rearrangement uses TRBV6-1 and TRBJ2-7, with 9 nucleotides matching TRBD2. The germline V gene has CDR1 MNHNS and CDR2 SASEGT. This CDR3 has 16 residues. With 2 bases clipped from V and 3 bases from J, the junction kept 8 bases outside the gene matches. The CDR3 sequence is CASSETLAGQGYEQYF. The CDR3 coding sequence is TGTGCCAGCAGTGAAACCCTAGCGGGGCAGGGCTACGAGCAGTACTTC.

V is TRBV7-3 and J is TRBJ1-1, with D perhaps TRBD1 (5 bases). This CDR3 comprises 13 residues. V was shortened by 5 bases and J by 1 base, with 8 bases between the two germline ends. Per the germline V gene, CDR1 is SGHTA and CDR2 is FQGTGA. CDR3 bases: TGTGCCAGCAGCATCGACAGGAACACTGAAGCTTTCTTT. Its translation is CASSIDRNTEAFF. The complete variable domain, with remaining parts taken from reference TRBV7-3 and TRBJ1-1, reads GAGVSQTPSNKVTEKGKYVELRCDPISGHTALYWYRQSLGQGPEFLIYFQGTGAADDSGLPNDRFFAVRPEGSVSTLKIQRTERGDSAVYLCASSIDRNTEAFFGQGTRLTVV.

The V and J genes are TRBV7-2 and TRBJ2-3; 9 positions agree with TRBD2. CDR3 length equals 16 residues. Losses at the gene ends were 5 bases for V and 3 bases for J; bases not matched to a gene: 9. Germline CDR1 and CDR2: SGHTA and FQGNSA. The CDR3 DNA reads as TGTGCCAGCAGCCCGGGTAGCGGGGGAAGTACAGATACGCAGTATTTT. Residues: CASSPGSGGSTDTQYF.

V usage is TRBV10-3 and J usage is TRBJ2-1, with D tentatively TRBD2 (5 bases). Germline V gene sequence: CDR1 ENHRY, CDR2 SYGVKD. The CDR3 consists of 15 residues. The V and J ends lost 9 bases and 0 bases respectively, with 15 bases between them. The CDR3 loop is CAMAHPGSSYNEQFF. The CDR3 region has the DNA TGTGCCATGGCGCACCCGGGGAGCTCCTACAATGAGCAGTTCTTC.

CDR3 nucleotides: TGTGCCTACCGCAGGGGAGCCGTAGAGACCCAGTACTTC. Translating it yields CAYRRGAVETQYF. The rearrangement links TRBV30 to TRBJ2-5, with D perhaps TRBD1 (6 bases). CDR1 is GTSNPN and CDR2 is SVGIG in the germline V gene (reference sequence). The germline V and J ends were trimmed by 7 bases and 4 bases, with 16 bases remaining between them. The CDR3 runs 13 residues.

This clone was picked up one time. CDR3 sequence reads: CASSMLAGMNTGELFF. The DNA for the CDR3 is TGTGCCAGTAGTATGCTAGCGGGGATGAACACCGGGGAGCTGTTTTTT. The chain employs TRBV19 and TRBJ2-2; the match to TRBD2 covers 9 bases. The CDR3 extends over 16 amino acids. V gave up 3 bases and J gave up 1 base; unmatched junction bases: 3. Germline V gives CDR1 LNHDA, CDR2 SQIVND (reference sequence). Full variable domain (missing parts from reference TRBV19 and TRBJ2-2): DGGITQSPKYLFRKEGQNVTLSCEQNLNHDAMYWYRQDPGQGLRLIYYSQIVNDFQKGDIAEGYSVSREKKESFPLTVTSAQKNPTAFYLCASSMLAGMNTGELFFGEGSRLTVL.

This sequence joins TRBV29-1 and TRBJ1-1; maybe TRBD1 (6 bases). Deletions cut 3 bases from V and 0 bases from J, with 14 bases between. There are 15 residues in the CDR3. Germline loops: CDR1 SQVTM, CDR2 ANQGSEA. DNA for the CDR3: TGCAGCGTTGATGACAGGAGAATCATGAACACTGAAGCTTTCTTT. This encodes CSVDDRRIMNTEAFF.

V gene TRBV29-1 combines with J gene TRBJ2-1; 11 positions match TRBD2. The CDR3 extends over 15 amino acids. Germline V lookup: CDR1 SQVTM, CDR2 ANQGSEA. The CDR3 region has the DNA TGCAGTTCTCTAGCGGGGGGCTTCTCCTACAATGAGCAGTTCTTC. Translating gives CSSLAGGFSYNEQFF.

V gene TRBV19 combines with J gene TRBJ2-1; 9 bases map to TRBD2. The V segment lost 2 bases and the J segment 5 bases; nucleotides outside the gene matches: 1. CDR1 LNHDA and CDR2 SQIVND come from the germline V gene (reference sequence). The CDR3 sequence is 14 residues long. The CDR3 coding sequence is TGTGCCAGTAGTATATGGACTAGCGACAATGAGCAGTTCTTC. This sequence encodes CASSIWTSDNEQFF.

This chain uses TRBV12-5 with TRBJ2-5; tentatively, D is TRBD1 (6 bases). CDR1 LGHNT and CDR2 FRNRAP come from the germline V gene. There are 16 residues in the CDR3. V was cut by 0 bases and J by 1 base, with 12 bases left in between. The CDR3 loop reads CASGLVRTDTQETQYF. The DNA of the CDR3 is TGTGCTAGTGGTTTGGTCCGGACAGACACCCAAGAGACCCAGTACTTC.

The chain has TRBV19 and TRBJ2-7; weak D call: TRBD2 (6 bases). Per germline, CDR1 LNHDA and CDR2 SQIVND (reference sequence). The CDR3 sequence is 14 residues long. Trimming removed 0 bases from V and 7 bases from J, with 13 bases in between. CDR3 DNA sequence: TGTGCCAGTAGTATAGATCGGGACGGGGGAGAGCAGTACTTC. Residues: CASSIDRDGGEQYF.

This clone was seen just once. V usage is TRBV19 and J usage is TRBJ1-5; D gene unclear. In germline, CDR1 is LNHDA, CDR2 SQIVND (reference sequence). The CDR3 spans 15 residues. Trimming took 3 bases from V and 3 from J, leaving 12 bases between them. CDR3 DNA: TGTGCCAGTAGTATTAGCAGTTACCTCAATCAGCCCCAGCATTTT. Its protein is CASSISSYLNQPQHF. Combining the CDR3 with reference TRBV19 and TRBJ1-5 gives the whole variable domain DGGITQSPKYLFRKEGQNVTLSCEQNLNHDAMYWYRQDPGQGLRLIYYSQIVNDFQKGDIAEGYSVSREKKESFPLTVTSAQKNPTAFYLCASSISSYLNQPQHFGDGTRLSIL.

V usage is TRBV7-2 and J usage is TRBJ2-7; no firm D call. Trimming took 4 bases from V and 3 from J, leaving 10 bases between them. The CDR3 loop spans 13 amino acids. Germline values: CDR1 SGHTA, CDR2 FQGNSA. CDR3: CASSSLRFYEQYF. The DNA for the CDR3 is TGTGCCAGCAGCTCCCTCAGATTCTACGAGCAGTACTTC. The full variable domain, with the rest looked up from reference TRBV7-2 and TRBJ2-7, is GAGVSQSPSNKVTEKGKDVELRCDPISGHTALYWYRQSLGQGLEFLIYFQGNSAPDKSGLPSDRFSAERTGGSVSTLTIQRTQQEDSAVYLCASSSLRFYEQYFGPGTRLTVT.

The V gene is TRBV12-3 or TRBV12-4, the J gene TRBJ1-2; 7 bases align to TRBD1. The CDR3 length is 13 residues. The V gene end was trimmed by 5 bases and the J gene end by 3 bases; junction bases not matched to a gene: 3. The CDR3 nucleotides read TGTGCCAGCAGTGACAGGGTCGACTATGGCTACACCTTC. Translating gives CASSDRVDYGYTF.

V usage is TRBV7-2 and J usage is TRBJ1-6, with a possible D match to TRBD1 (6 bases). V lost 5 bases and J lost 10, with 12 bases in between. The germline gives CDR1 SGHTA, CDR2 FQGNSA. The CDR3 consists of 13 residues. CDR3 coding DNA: TGTGCCAGCAGCCCGTACAGGGCCTCACCCCTCCACTTT. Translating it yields CASSPYRASPLHF.

The CDR3 protein is CASTSDRARNSPLHF. The CDR3 DNA reads TGTGCCAGCACCTCGGACAGGGCACGGAATTCACCCCTCCACTTT. The chain couples TRBV11-1 to TRBJ1-6; 8 bases are a match to TRBD1. The CDR3 sequence is 15 residues long. The germline V gene encodes CDR1 SGHAT and CDR2 FQDESV (reference sequence). V lost 7 bases to trimming and J lost 7 bases; unmatched junction nucleotides: 9.

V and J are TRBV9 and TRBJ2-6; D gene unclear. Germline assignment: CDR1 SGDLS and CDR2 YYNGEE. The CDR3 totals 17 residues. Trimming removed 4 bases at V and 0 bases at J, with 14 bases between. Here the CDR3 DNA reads TGTGCCAGCAGCCAAAGGCCAAGGAGCTCTGGGGCCAACGTCCTGACTTTC. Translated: CASSQRPRSSGANVLTF.

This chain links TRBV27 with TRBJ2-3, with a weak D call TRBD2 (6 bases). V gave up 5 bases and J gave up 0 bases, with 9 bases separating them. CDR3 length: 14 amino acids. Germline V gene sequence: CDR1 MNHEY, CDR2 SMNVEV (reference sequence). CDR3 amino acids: CASSLAGSTDTQYF. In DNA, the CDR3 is TGTGCCAGCAGTCTCGCGGGGAGCACAGATACGCAGTATTTT.

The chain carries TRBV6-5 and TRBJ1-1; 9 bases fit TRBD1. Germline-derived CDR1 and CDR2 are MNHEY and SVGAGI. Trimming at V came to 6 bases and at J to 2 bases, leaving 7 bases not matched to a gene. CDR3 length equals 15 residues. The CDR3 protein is CASSRWDRANTEAFF. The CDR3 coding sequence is TGTGCCAGCAGCCGATGGGACAGGGCAAACACTGAAGCTTTCTTT.

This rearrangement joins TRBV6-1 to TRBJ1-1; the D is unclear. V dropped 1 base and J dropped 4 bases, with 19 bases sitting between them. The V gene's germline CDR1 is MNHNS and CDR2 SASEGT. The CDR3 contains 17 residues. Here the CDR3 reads CASSEGRTWQRVTEAFF. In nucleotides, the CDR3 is TGTGCCAGCAGTGAAGGCCGAACCTGGCAGAGGGTCACTGAAGCTTTCTTT.

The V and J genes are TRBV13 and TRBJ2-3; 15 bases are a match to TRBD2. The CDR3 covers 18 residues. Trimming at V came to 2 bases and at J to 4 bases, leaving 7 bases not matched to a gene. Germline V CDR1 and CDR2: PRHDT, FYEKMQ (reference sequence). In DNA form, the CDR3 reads TGTGCCAGCAGCTTATGGACTAGCGGGGGGGCCATAGCAGATACGCAGTATTTT. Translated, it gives CASSLWTSGGAIADTQYF.

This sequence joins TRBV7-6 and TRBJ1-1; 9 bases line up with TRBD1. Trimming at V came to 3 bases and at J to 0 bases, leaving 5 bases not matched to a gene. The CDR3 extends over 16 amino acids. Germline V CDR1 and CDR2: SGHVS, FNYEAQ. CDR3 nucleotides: TGTGCCAGCAGCTTGGGGACAGGGCATATGAACACTGAAGCTTTCTTT. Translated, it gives CASSLGTGHMNTEAFF.